The 28 T cell receptor beta chains given below trace back to one sample, sequenced in a study of breast tumors, draining lymph nodes, adjacent tissues. Axillary draining lymph nodes of breast cancer patients supplied the node samples. One entry per CDR3 protein, called by TCRdb with MiXCR from the multiplex PCR reads. Here the sample spans 83,000 or so distinct CDR3 sequences, 15% to 20% being singletons. The sequencing input was axillary lymph node tissue. The receptors originated from a female donor with breast cancer. Some clones in this sample may be carry-over from other donors' samples.

The table lists this clonotype with many counts. The CDR3 sequence: CSAIRDSINYGYTF. For the CDR3, the DNA is TGCAGTGCTATAAGGGACTCCATAAACTATGGCTACACCTTC. This chain joins TRBV20-1 and TRBJ1-2, with D tentatively TRBD1 (5 bases). Germline values: CDR1 DFQATT, CDR2 SNEGSKA (reference sequence). Trimming cost V 4 bases and J 2 bases, with 14 bases left between them. The CDR3 length is 14 residues.

V and J are TRBV28 and TRBJ2-7; D perhaps matches TRBD2 (6 bases). Germline assignment: CDR1 MDHEN and CDR2 SYDVKM. CDR3 size: 12 residues. V dropped 8 bases and J dropped 7 bases, with 15 bases sitting between them. The DNA of the CDR3 is TGTGCCAGCGGTGTTGGTGGGGGGGAGCAGTACTTC. Residues: CASGVGGGEQYF.

This clonotype was seen repeatedly, ten times or more. The CDR3 DNA sequence: TGTGCCAGTAGTGACCCGGGACAATCCTACAATGAGCAGTTCTTC. Protein product: CASSDPGQSYNEQFF. The V gene is TRBV19, the J gene TRBJ2-1, with D maybe TRBD1 (6 bases). V was pared by 5 bases and J by 1 base, with 12 bases between. CDR1 is LNHDA and CDR2 is SQIVND in the germline V gene (reference sequence). This CDR3 is 15 amino acids long.

This clonotype was seen once. A read error may be the cause here, since a much bigger clone is one base away. J is TRBJ2-7 and V is TRBV5-6; no reliable D call. This CDR3 spans 14 amino acids. CDR1 is SGHDT and CDR2 is YYEEEE in the germline V gene. The germline V and J ends were trimmed by 4 bases and 2 bases, with 13 bases remaining between them. The CDR3 coding sequence is TGTGCCAGCAGCGCTCGGGCAGACCCCTACGAGCAGTACTTC. Protein sequence: CASSARADPYEQYF.

This clonotype was picked up many times. This chain links TRBV12-3 or TRBV12-4 with TRBJ1-5; D remains unclear. V dropped 3 bases and J dropped 8 bases, with 11 bases sitting between them. CDR3 length: 13 residues. The CDR3, as DNA: TGTGCCAGCAGTTTTGGAGCGCTGGAGCCCCAGCATTTT. Translation gives CASSFGALEPQHF.

This clonotype was seen at least ten times. The chain employs TRBV6-2 or TRBV6-3 and TRBJ1-3; D remains ambiguous. Trimming stripped 4 bases from V and 8 bases from J, with 6 bases between. Per the germline V gene, CDR1 is MNHEY and CDR2 is SVGEGT. The CDR3 covers 11 residues. The CDR3 region is CASSWTDTIYF. The CDR3 DNA reads TGTGCCAGCAGTTGGACGGACACCATATATTTT.

This clonotype was detected ten times or more. This sequence joins TRBV9 and TRBJ2-1, with 10 bases identical to TRBD2. V trimming: 1 base; J trimming: 9 bases; junction bases outside the gene matches: 10. The germline V gene has CDR1 SGDLS and CDR2 YYNGEE. The CDR3 is made up of 16 amino acids. CDR3 region: CASSVWTGTSESEQFF. CDR3 bases: TGTGCCAGCAGCGTATGGACCGGGACTAGCGAAAGTGAGCAGTTCTTC.

This clonotype has just one count. A much larger clone sits a single nucleotide away, making a read error possible. The V gene is TRBV12-3 or TRBV12-4, the J gene TRBJ1-5; 7 bases align to TRBD1. V was clipped by 1 base and J by 0 bases; unmatched bases: 15. CDR3 length: 20 residues. In DNA, the CDR3 is TGTGCCAGCAGTTTAGAGGCAGGGGGTGTGGGCCCTTATAGCAATCAGCCCCAGCATTTT. Residues: CASSLEAGGVGPYSNQPQHF.

This clonotype was counted ten times or more. The chain links TRBV6-1 to TRBJ2-3, with 8 bases that match TRBD2. V shed 4 bases, J shed 4 bases, and the junction held 7 bases outside the gene matches. The CDR3 runs 15 residues. CDR1 is MNHNS, CDR2 SASEGT, per germline. The CDR3 bases are TGTGCCAGCAGTGTATCGAGCGGGAGATCAGATACGCAGTATTTT. Amino acids: CASSVSSGRSDTQYF.

This clonotype was detected a few times. V and J are TRBV5-5 and TRBJ2-2; D remains ambiguous. Between the trimmed V and J ends, which lost 2 bases and 0 bases, there was a span of 14 bases. Germline CDR1 SGHKS, CDR2 YYEKEE (reference sequence). CDR3 length: 17 residues. In nucleotides, the CDR3 is TGTGCCAGCAGCTTTTTTTATGTTGAGGCGAACACCGGGGAGCTGTTTTTT. Translation gives CASSFFYVEANTGELFF. Complete variable domain (other parts from reference TRBV5-5 and TRBJ2-2): DAGVTQSPTHLIKTRGQQVTLRCSPISGHKSVSWYQQVLGQGPQFIFQYYEKEERGRGNFPDRFSARQFPNYSSELNVNALLLGDSALYLCASSFFYVEANTGELFFGEGSRLTVL.

This clonotype was seen only once. This chain links TRBV28 with TRBJ1-3; D call uncertain. V was clipped by 6 bases and J by 7 bases, with 7 bases between them. Germline V CDR1 and CDR2: MDHEN, SYDVKM. CDR3 length: 11 amino acids. CDR3 sequence reads: CASRATNTIYF. The DNA of the CDR3 is TGTGCCAGCAGGGCTACGAACACCATATATTTT.

In its sample, this clonotype was seen a few times. The chain carries TRBV14 and TRBJ2-4; D not certain. From germline, CDR1 is SGHDN and CDR2 FVKESK. There are 12 residues in the CDR3. Trimming took off 5 bases at V and 3 bases at J, with 5 bases between the two ends. The chain's CDR3 is CASSYGKNIQYF. CDR3 in DNA: TGTGCCAGCAGCTACGGCAAAAACATTCAGTACTTC.

This chain uses TRBV29-1 with TRBJ2-3; 10 bases line up with TRBD1. V shed 7 bases and J 4 bases; nucleotides not matched to a gene: 11. Germline CDR1 SQVTM, CDR2 ANQGSEA. This CDR3 is 15 amino acids long. CDR3 sequence (DNA): TGCAGCGCCCGATCGACAGGGGGCTTACCAGATACGCAGTATTTT. Translated, it gives CSARSTGGLPDTQYF.

The chain is built from TRBV27 and TRBJ2-7; 14 positions match TRBD2. Germline CDR1 and CDR2: MNHEY and SMNVEV (reference sequence). The CDR3 has 17 amino acids. With 4 bases clipped from V and 5 bases from J, the junction kept 10 bases outside the gene matches. CDR3 loop: CASSSRTSGRPWDEQYF. CDR3 nucleotides: TGTGCCAGCAGTTCCCGGACTAGCGGGAGGCCATGGGACGAGCAGTACTTC.

This clonotype was recorded at least ten times. This rearrangement joins TRBV6-2 or TRBV6-3 to TRBJ2-7; 7 bases agree with TRBD2. This CDR3 is 15 amino acids long. V lost 2 bases to trimming and J lost 2 bases; unmatched junction nucleotides: 6. CDR1 is MNHEY, CDR2 SVGEGT, per germline. The DNA for the CDR3 is TGTGCCAGCAGTTACGCGGCTAGCGGTACCTACGAGCAGTACTTC. It yields the protein CASSYAASGTYEQYF.

This chain uses TRBV20-1 with TRBJ1-5; possible D gene TRBD1, 5 bases. The CDR3 is 15 amino acids. Germline V CDR1 and CDR2: DFQATT, SNEGSKA (reference sequence). V lost 7 bases, J lost 3 bases, and 19 bases lay in between. The CDR3 loop is CSVGRGGNNNQPQHF. DNA of the CDR3: TGCAGTGTGGGGAGGGGAGGGAATAACAATCAGCCCCAGCATTTT.

The sample holds one count of this clonotype. A single base separates this from a much larger clone, so it may be a read error. The rearrangement links TRBV5-1 to TRBJ2-2; 8 nucleotides match TRBD1. Germline assignment: CDR1 SGHRS and CDR2 YFSETQ. The length of the CDR3 is 14 residues. The CDR3 nucleotides are TGCGCCAGCAGCTGGGGACAGGTGGTGGGGGAGCTGGTTTTT. This translates into CASSWGQVVGELVF.

CDR3 amino acids: CASSTKDRYNEQFF. CDR3 in DNA: TGTGCCAGTAGTACCAAGGACCGCTACAATGAGCAGTTCTTC. This sequence joins TRBV19 and TRBJ2-1; D remains ambiguous. V shed 4 bases and J shed 3 bases, with 10 bases lying between them. Germline V gene lookup returns CDR1 LNHDA and CDR2 SQIVND (reference sequence). The CDR3 is 14 residues long.

This clonotype was recorded many times. Its ends do not fully match the called genes, so a read error is possible. This chain connects TRBV20-1 to TRBJ2-5, with 7 bases aligning to TRBD1. Germline lookup yields CDR1 DFQATT and CDR2 SNEGSKA (reference sequence). This CDR3 is 13 amino acids long. In nucleotides, the CDR3 is TGCAGTGGTAGAGACGGGACAGCCTATCCCCAGTACTTC. This encodes CSGRDGTAYPQYF.

Here the CDR3 reads CASSLRGEGEKLFF. DNA of the CDR3: TGTGCCAGCAGCTTAAGGGGGGAGGGTGAGAAACTGTTTTTT. This sequence joins TRBV11-2 and TRBJ1-4; the D gene is possibly TRBD1 (6 bases). Germline loops: CDR1 SGHAT, CDR2 FQNNGV. The V end was cut by 2 bases, the J end by 11 bases, with 15 bases between. There are 14 residues in the CDR3.

The gene calls are TRBV27 and TRBJ1-5, with TRBD1 identical over 9 bases. Germline V lookup: CDR1 MNHEY, CDR2 SMNVEV (reference sequence). The ends lost 7 bases at V and 4 bases at J; junction bases unmatched: 8. This CDR3 is 15 amino acids long. As DNA, the CDR3 is TGTGCCAGCATGTCGGGACAGGGCTCTAATCAGCCCCAGCATTTT. It is translated as CASMSGQGSNQPQHF.

The table lists this clonotype with many counts. This chain joins TRBV7-9 and TRBJ2-7, with D possibly being TRBD2 (5 bases). This CDR3 has 13 residues. Germline CDR1 SEHNR, CDR2 FQNEAQ (reference sequence). Trimming cost V 0 bases and J 3 bases, with 6 bases left between them. This CDR3 reads CASSLAGLYEQYF. The CDR3, as DNA: TGTGCCAGCAGCTTAGCTGGACTCTACGAGCAGTACTTC. Complete variable domain (other parts from reference TRBV7-9 and TRBJ2-7): DTGVSQNPRHKITKRGQNVTFRCDPISEHNRLYWYRQTLGQGPEFLTYFQNEAQLEKSRLLSDRFSAERPKGSFSTLEIQRTEQGDSAMYLCASSLAGLYEQYFGPGTRLTVT.

This clonotype was recorded at least ten times. The chain combines TRBV5-1 with TRBJ2-7; 7 positions match TRBD1. CDR1 is SGHRS, CDR2 YFSETQ, per germline. J gave up 7 bases and V 3 bases, and 7 bases lay outside the gene matches. The CDR3 length is 13 residues. CDR3 sequence (DNA): TGCGCCAGCAGCTCCCAGACAGGGACGGAGCAGTACTTC. Amino acid sequence: CASSSQTGTEQYF.

The gene calls are TRBV28 and TRBJ2-3; D unresolved. CDR1 MDHEN and CDR2 SYDVKM come from the germline V gene. Trimming took 6 bases from V and 4 from J, leaving 11 bases between them. This CDR3 contains 13 residues. The CDR3 nucleotides are TGTGCCAGCAGCCACCCTGGATCAGATACGCAGTATTTT. It codes for CASSHPGSDTQYF.

This clonotype came up many times. CDR3 bases: TGTGCCAGCAGCGTGGGGAGGCTTTCCGAAGAGACCCAGTACTTC. Translation gives CASSVGRLSEETQYF. The rearrangement links TRBV25-1 to TRBJ2-5, with D possibly TRBD2 on 6 matching bases. The CDR3 is 15 amino acids. Germline V gives CDR1 MGHDK, CDR2 SYGVNS. V lost 6 bases, J lost 3 bases, and 17 bases lay in between.

This clonotype was found many times. V gene TRBV6-2 or TRBV6-3 combines with J gene TRBJ2-1; D unresolved. Germline assignment: CDR1 MNHEY and CDR2 SVGEGT. CDR3 length: 11 amino acids. The germline V and J ends were trimmed by 5 bases and 7 bases, with 6 bases remaining between them. CDR3 region: CASSPFNEQFF. The CDR3 DNA is TGTGCCAGCAGTCCCTTTAATGAGCAGTTCTTC.

Turning to this clonotype: This may be a read error, as it is one base from a much larger clone. The chain recombines TRBV6-6 with TRBJ1-4; possible D gene TRBD1, 6 bases. This CDR3 has 15 residues. Per the germline V gene, CDR1 is MNHNY and CDR2 is SVGAGI (reference sequence). DNA for the CDR3: TGTGCCAGCAGTTACTCGGGGACACCTAATGAAAAACTGCTTTTT. Its translation is CASSYSGTPNEKLLF.

As concerns this clonotype: This clone may be a read error of a much larger clone one base away. The chain has TRBV10-3 and TRBJ2-5; 8 bases align to TRBD2. The CDR3 consists of 13 residues. Per the germline V gene, CDR1 is ENHRY and CDR2 is SYGVKD. V lost 10 bases and J lost 1; bases outside the gene matches: 5. The CDR3 is CATASGLQETQYF. For the CDR3, the DNA is TGTGCCACCGCTAGCGGGCTCCAAGAGACCCAGTACTTC.